This T cell receptor beta chain was identified in a study of cytomegalovirus exposure and HLA in healthy donors. Study-wide context: T cells numbering about 179 million yielded roughly 120 million unique TCR beta sequences in an earlier analysis.

A note on this clone: Its antigen is as yet unknown.

Primers included in the PCR were 60 Vbeta and 13 Jbeta primers. Some clones are missing from TCRdb's copy, which holds only in-frame ones; the method was immunoSEQ multiplex PCR. This table has over 35,000 clones, 50% appearing once. Trimming cost V 7 bases and J 2 bases; bases outside gene matches: 10. The CDR3 totals 15 residues. From germline, CDR1 is MNHNS and CDR2 SASEGT. Overall study findings and caveats: The study assumed roughly uniform donor sequencing depth for presence/absence analyses. There were some V segments, including TRBV6-2 and TRBV6-3, excluded as indistinguishable. It was reported in a later analysis that an Asian-associated ancestry cluster showed fewer N-insertions than the approximately 690-donor mean.

The V and J genes are TRBV6-1 and TRBJ2-7; 8 positions agree with TRBD1. This receptor was taken from a human donor in good health. Sequenced material: PBMCs. The CDR3 spells CASIRQGQAAYEQYF. The DNA of the CDR3 is TGTGCCAGCATTCGACAGGGACAGGCAGCCTACGAGCAGTACTTC.